The T cell receptor (beta chain) described here comes from a study of T cells in Graves' hyperthyroidism and ophthalmopathy. Overall study context: Sampling of peripheral blood happened at initial diagnosis, prior to any treatment. Overall study results and limits: Most clonotypes that expanded in the thyroid above 0.001 also showed up in blood.

Patients counted as stable if ophthalmopathy did not develop within 18 months. The TCR beta CDR3 regions underwent amplification using RNA transcripts as the source. In the first-round RT-PCR of the TCR CDR3, the HTBI primer set was used. TCRdb re-called the multiplex PCR reads through MiXCR, storing one row per CDR3 protein. This sample carries about 400,000 distinct CDR3 sequences, around 14% of them seen once, and the ten largest clones take approximately 30%. In its sample, this clonotype was seen many times. The antigen remains undetermined. The CDR3 totals 12 residues. V gave up 4 bases and J gave up 5 bases, with 9 bases separating them. Germline lookup yields CDR1 MDHEN and CDR2 SYDVKM.

This chain joins TRBV28 and TRBJ2-7; D gene uncertain. This TCR came from a woman aged 25-40 years with Graves' hyperthyroidism. Input material: blood. CDR3 nucleotide sequence: TGTGCCAGCAGTTCTAGGTGGGACGAGCAGTACTTC. Residues: CASSSRWDEQYF.